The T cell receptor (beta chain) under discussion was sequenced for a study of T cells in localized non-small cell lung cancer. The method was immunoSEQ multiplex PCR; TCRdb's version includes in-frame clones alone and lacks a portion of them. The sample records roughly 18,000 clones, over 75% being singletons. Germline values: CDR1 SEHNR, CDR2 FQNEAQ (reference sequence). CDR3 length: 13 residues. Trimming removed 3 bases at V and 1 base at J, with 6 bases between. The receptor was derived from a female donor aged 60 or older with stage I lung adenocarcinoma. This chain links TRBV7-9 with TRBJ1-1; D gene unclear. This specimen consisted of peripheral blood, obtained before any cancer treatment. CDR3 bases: TGTGCCAGCAGCTTTGGTGGGAACACTGAAGCTTTCTTT. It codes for CASSFGGNTEAFF.